This T cell receptor (beta chain) was obtained from a study of blood T cell repertoires in COVID-19. About the study: Researchers got acute and convalescent COVID-19 samples from the United States, Italy and Spain. PBMCs, B-cell-depleted T cells, or T cells provided the cDNA or gDNA that made up the material.

This CDR3 has 14 amino acids. Trimming took off 4 bases at V and 3 bases at J, with 14 bases between the two ends. Per germline, CDR1 SGHNT and CDR2 YYREEE (reference sequence). As originally analysed: Amplification from reference gene primers served as the basis for estimated nucleated cell counts. The data were produced by immunoSEQ multiplex PCR, yet TCRdb's version contains in-frame clones alone and is incomplete. That table gives V, J and clone size, and the DNA gave D and trimming. Counted here are about 210,000 clones, around 92% occurring once; the ten biggest clones make up around 1.2%. The rearrangement links TRBV5-4 to TRBJ2-7; possibly TRBD2 for D (6 bases). The source material was peripheral blood. The sequence came from a man between 25 and 39 years old with acute or convalescent COVID-19. CDR3 coding DNA: TGTGCCAGCAGCGCGGGACTCCCTGACTACGAGCAGTACTTC. Translated, it gives CASSAGLPDYEQYF. Full variable domain (rest looked up from reference TRBV5-4 and TRBJ2-7): ETGVTQSPTHLIKTRGQQVTLRCSSQSGHNTVSWYQQALGQGPQFIFQYYREEENGRGNFPPRFSGLQFPNYSSELNVNALELDDSALYLCASSAGLPDYEQYFGPGTRLTVT.